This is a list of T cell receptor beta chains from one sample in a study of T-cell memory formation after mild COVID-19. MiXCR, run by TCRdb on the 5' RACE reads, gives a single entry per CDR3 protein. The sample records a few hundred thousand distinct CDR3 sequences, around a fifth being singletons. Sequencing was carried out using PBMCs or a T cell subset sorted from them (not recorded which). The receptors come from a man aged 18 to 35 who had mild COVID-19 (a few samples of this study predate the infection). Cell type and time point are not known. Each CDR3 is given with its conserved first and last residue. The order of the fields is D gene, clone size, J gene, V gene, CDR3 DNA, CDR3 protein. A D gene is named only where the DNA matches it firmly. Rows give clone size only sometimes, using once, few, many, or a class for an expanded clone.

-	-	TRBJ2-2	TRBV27	TGTGCCAGCAGTTCGGGGGCGCCGATAACCGGGGAGCTGTTTTTT	CASSSGAPITGELFF
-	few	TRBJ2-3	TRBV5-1	TGCGCCAGCAGCTTGGCCGGGGGTCCTTTCTCCACAGATACGCAGTATTTT	CASSLAGGPFSTDTQYF
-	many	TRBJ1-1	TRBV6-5	TGTGCCAGCAGGAACCCACGGCTCGAAGCTTTCTTT	CASRNPRLEAFF
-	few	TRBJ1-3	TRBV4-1	TGCGCCAGCAGCCTTAGTACCATAGTGGACACCATATATTTT	CASSLSTIVDTIYF
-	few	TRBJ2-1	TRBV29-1	TGCAGCGTTGCCAGGGGAGACAATGAGCAGTTCTTC	CSVARGDNEQFF
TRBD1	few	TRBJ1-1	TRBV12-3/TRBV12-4	TGTGCCAGCAGTACCGACAGGGGAGCTTTCTTT	CASSTDRGAFF
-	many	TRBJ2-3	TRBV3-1	TGTGCCAGCAGCCAACTAGCTGCAGATACGCAGTATTTT	CASSQLAADTQYF
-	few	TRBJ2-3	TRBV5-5	TGTGCCAGCAGTTTACAGCGAGATACGCAGTATTTT	CASSLQRDTQYF
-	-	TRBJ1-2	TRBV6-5	TGTGCCAGCAGTTACCGGGCAGGGAGCCCCTATGGCTACACCTTC	CASSYRAGSPYGYTF
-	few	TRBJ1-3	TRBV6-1	TGTGCCAGCAGTGAAGCTGGCCCTACCGGAAACACCATATATTTT	CASSEAGPTGNTIYF
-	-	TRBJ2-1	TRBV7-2	TGTGCCAGCAGCTTAGCTCTAGCACGCAATGAGCAGTTCTTC	CASSLALARNEQFF
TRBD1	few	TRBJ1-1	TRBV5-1	TGCGCCAGCAGCTTGGAGGCCAGGGGGGACGGCACTGAAGCTTTCTTT	CASSLEARGDGTEAFF
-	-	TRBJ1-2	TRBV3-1	TGTGCCAGCAGCCTCTACCAGGGAGGAGGCTACACCTTC	CASSLYQGGGYTF
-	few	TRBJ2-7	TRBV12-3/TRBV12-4	TGTGCCAGCAGTTTGGGTGGGGGGCCCCTCTCCTACGAGCAGTACTTC	CASSLGGGPLSYEQYF
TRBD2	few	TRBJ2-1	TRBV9	TGTGCCAGCAGCGTAACGTCAGCCGGGACTAGCGGTTACAATGAGCAGTTCTTC	CASSVTSAGTSGYNEQFF
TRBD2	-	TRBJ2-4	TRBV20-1	TGCAGTGCTGCGGGCGGGGGGTTGGGCAAAAACATTCAGTACTTC	CSAAGGGLGKNIQYF
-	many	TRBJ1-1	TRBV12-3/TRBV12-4	TGTGCCAGCAGCCGTGGGTGGGGCACTGAAGCTTTCTTT	CASSRGWGTEAFF
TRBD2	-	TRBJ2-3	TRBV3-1	TGTGCCAGCAGCCAAGGTCCCCTAGCGGACACAGATACGCAGTATTTT	CASSQGPLADTDTQYF
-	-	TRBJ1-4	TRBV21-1	TGTGCCAGCACCAGACCGACTAATGAAAAACTGTTTTTT	CASTRPTNEKLFF
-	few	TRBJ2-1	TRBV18	TGTGCCAGCTCACCATCCGCGTTACAGAGTTACAATGAGCAGTTCTTC	CASSPSALQSYNEQFF
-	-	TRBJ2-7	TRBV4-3	TGCGCCAGCAGCCAAGAAATGATCGGGGGTTACTTCTACGAGCAGTACTTC	CASSQEMIGGYFYEQYF
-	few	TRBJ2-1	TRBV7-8	TGTGCCAGCACCCTATACCGGACGGAAGGGGTTTACAATGAGCAGTTCTTC	CASTLYRTEGVYNEQFF
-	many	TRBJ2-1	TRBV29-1	TGCAGCGTCAGGACAGAGAGCTCCTACAATGAGCAGTTCTTC	CSVRTESSYNEQFF
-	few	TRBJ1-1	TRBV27	TGTGCCAGCAGTTTCAAAACAGGGCGGGAAGCTTTCTTT	CASSFKTGREAFF
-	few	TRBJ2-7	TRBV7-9	TGTGCCAGCAGCATGACCGAGAGCTACGAGCAGTACTTC	CASSMTESYEQYF
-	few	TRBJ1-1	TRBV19	TGTGCCAGTAGTATAACCTGGGGGACTGAAGCTTTCTTT	CASSITWGTEAFF
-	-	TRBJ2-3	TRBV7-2	TGTGCCTCAAAGCAAGGAGGGGGAGATACGCAGTATTTT	CASKQGGGDTQYF
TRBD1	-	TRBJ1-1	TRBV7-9	TGTGCCAGCGGTCCACAGGGGGCCGACACTGAAGCTTTCTTT	CASGPQGADTEAFF
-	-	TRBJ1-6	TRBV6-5	TGTGCCAGCAGTTACTCGAGTGTGGGAGCCCCAAATTCACCCCTCCACTTT	CASSYSSVGAPNSPLHF
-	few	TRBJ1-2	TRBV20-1	TGCAGTGCTCAAGACGGATCTAACTATGGCTACACCTTC	CSAQDGSNYGYTF
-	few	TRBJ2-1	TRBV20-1	TGCAGTGCCGCCGCAGGCTCCCGAAACAATGAGCAGTTCTTC	CSAAAGSRNNEQFF
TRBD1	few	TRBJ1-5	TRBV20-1	TGCAGTGCTAGGTTAGGGGGCGGTCAGCCCCAGCATTTT	CSARLGGGQPQHF
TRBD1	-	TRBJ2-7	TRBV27	TGTGCCAGCAGTTTTGGGACAGGGACGCGCTACGAGCAGTACTTC	CASSFGTGTRYEQYF
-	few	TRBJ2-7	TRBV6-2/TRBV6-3	TGTGCCAGCAGCGTCACGGGGCAGGCCTACGAGCAGTACTTC	CASSVTGQAYEQYF
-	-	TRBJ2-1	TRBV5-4	TGTGCCAGCAGCTCATGGACAGACAATGAGCAGTTCTTC	CASSSWTDNEQFF
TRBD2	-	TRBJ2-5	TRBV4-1	TGCGCCAGCAGCCACGGAGGGAGGGATGAGACCCAGTACTTC	CASSHGGRDETQYF
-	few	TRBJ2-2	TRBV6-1	TGTGCCAGCAGCGAAAGATCACAGGGCGCCGGGGAGCTGTTTTTT	CASSERSQGAGELFF
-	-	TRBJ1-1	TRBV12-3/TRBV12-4	TGTGCCAGCAGTTTTCCCCCACAGAACACTGAAGCTTTCTTT	CASSFPPQNTEAFF
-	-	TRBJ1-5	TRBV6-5	TGTGCCAGCAGTTACGGAGGGGTTGGGGAGCCCCAGCATTTT	CASSYGGVGEPQHF
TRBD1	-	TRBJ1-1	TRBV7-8	TGTGCCAGCAGCTTAGTCCTAACAGGGGGCACTGAAGCTTTCTTT	CASSLVLTGGTEAFF
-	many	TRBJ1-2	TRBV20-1	TGCAGTGCTAGAGTAACCTCGGGCGGCTACACCTTC	CSARVTSGGYTF
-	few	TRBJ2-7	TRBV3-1	TGTGCCAGCAGCCTAAGGTCCGAGCAGTACTTC	CASSLRSEQYF
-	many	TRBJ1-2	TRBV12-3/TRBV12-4	TGTGCCAGCAGCCCCAGTTCTAACTATGGCTACACCTTC	CASSPSSNYGYTF
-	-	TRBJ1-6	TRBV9	TGTGCCAGCACCTATGGGGGGGGTGGCAATTCACCCCTCCACTTT	CASTYGGGGNSPLHF
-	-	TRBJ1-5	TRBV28	TGTGCCAGCAGTTTATCGGGTTTGGGGGTACATCAGCCCCAGCATTTT	CASSLSGLGVHQPQHF